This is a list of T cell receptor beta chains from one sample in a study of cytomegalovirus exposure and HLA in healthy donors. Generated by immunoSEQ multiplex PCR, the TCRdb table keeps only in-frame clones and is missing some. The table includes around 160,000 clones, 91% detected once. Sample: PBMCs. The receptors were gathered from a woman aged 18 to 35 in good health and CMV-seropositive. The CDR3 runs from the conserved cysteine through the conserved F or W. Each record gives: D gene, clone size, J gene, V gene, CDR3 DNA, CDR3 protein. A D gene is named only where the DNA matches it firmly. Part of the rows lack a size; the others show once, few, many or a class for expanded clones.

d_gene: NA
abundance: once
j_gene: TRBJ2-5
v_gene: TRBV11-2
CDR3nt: TGTGCCAGCAGCTTTTATCAAGAGACCCAGTACTTC
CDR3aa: CASSFYQETQYF

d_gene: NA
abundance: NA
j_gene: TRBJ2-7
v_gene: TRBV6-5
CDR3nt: TGTGCCAGCAGCAGGGGAGACTCCTACGAGCAGTACTTC
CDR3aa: CASSRGDSYEQYF

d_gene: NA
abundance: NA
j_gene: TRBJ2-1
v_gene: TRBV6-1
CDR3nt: TGTGCCAGCAGACCGACAATGGTCCATGAGCAGTTCTTC
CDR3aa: CASRPTMVHEQFF

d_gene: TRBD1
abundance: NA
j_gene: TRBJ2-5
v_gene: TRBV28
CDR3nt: TGTGCCAGCAGGACATCCGGGACAGGACAAGAGACCCAGTACTTC
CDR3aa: CASRTSGTGQETQYF

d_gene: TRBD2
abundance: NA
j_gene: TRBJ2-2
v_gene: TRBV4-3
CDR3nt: TGCGCCAGCAGCCAAGAAGGGACTAGCGGGAGTAACACCGGGGAGCTGTTTTTT
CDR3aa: CASSQEGTSGSNTGELFF

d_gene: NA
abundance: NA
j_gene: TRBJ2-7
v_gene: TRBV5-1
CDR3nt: TGCGCCAGCAGCTTGACAGTTGGCTACGAGCAGTACTTC
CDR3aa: CASSLTVGYEQYF

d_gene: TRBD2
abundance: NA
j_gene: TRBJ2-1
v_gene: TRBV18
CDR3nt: TGTGCCAGCTCACCACCCGGACTAGCGGGAGGGTGGGAGCAGTTCTTC
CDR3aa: CASSPPGLAGGWEQFF

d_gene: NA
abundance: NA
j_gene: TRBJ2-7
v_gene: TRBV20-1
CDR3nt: TGCAGTGTTGCAGTGACCTACGAGCAGTACTTC
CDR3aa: CSVAVTYEQYF

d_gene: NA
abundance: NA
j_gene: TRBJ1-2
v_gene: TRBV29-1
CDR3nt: TGCAGCGCAGCACAGGGTTCAGGTGGCTACACCTTC
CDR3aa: CSAAQGSGGYTF

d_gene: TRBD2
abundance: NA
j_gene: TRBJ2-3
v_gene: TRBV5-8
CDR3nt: TGTGCCAGCAGCTTGCTGCCGAGCGGGGAGTTGAGGCAGTATTTT
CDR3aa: CASSLLPSGELRQYF

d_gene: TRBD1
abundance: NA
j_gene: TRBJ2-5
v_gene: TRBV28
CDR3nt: TGTGCCAGCAGGCTATCAGGGGGCGGCGGGGAGACCCAGTACTTC
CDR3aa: CASRLSGGGGETQYF

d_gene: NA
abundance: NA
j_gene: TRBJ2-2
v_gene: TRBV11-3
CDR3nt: TGTGCCAGCAGCTTAGAATCAGGGCGAGGCGGGGAGCTGTTTTTT
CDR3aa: CASSLESGRGGELFF

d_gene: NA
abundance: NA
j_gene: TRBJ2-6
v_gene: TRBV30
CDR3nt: TGTGCCTTTACCGGGCGAAGGGGGACCTTCGGGGCTGGGGCCAACGTCCTGACTTTC
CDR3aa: CAFTGRRGTFGAGANVLTF

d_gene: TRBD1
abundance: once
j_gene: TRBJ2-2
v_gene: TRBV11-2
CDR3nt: TGTGCCAGCGGTGACAGGGGGTATCGCACCGGGGAGCTGTTTTTT
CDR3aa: CASGDRGYRTGELFF

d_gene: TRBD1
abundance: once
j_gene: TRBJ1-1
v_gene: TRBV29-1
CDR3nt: TGCAGCGTACCGGGACAGGGTGGAACTGAAGCTTTCTTT
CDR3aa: CSVPGQGGTEAFF

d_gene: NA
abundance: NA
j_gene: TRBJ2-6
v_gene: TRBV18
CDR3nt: TGTGCCAGCTCACAGTTGGCCGCGGCGACTGGGGCCAACGTCCTGACTTTC
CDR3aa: CASSQLAAATGANVLTF

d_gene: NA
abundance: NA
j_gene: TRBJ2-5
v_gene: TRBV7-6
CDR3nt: TGTGCCAGCAGCCGGTCCCAAGAGACCCAGTACTTC
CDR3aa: CASSRSQETQYF